This T cell receptor (beta chain) was captured in a study of chemoradiotherapy in HPV16-positive cancers. At the level of the study: Two HPV16-positive patients' cells yielded candidate HPV-specific clones and common motifs. Findings of the study overall: Only a couple of HPV16-positive patients supplied the functional HPV-specificity definition. During treatment, candidate HPV-specific clones and E7-related motifs expanded in tumor.

About this clone: Antigen specificity is unknown.

Data came from immunoSEQ multiplex PCR; TCRdb stores just in-frame clones and leaves some out. The sample yields about 4,600 clones, roughly 90% seen once. Germline assignment: CDR1 SEHNR and CDR2 FQNEAQ (reference sequence). Trimming took off 11 bases at V and 0 bases at J, with 10 bases between the two ends. This CDR3 spans 12 amino acids. Sequences were derived from tumor tissue, sampled from a patient who underwent chemoradiotherapy. The chain links TRBV7-9 to TRBJ2-5; D is undetermined. This sequence originates from a human donor with HPV-associated anogenital cancer. The CDR3 loop reads CASTWDQETQYF. As DNA, the CDR3 is TGTGCCTCCACATGGGACCAAGAGACCCAGTACTTC.